This T cell receptor beta chain was sequenced for a study of identical twins (dated by TCRdb to about 2016). Regarding the research as a whole: TCR alpha and beta repertoires from monozygotic twins, unrelated adults of various ages and cord blood were deep-sequenced to test whether fetal clonotypes persist. Replicate twin experiments were performed at different times using different library preparation protocols to rule out contamination. Overall study results and their limits: Conclusions relied on cross-sectional statistical analysis, since the same donors could not be followed over many years. A weaker excess of twin sharing was found in beta out-of-frame sequences because the signal-to-noise ratio was lowered by fewer shared sequences. Invariant T cells such as MAIT and iNKT could partly confound zero-insertion analyses, though diverse VJ usage argued against this for most clonotypes. In monozygotic twins, recombination models systematically underestimated out-of-frame TCR alpha sharing, but the models matched the sharing seen between unrelated individuals. Out-of-frame TCR alpha sequences shared between twins showed an excess of low generation-probability sequences compared with coincidental sharing between unrelated individuals. Abundant cord blood beta clonotypes had fewer insertions, young adult naive repertoires showed a similar but weaker trend, and memory repertoires showed no such trend.

Many counts were recorded for this clonotype. Its antigen specificity is not known. No much larger clonotype is one base removed from it; base qualities were not supplied. Every donor was a healthy Caucasian. Miltenyi CD45RO+ enrichment and human naive T-cell isolation kits were used to isolate memory (CD45RO+) and naive T cells from PBMC. Library preparation used 5' RACE. Sequencing was performed on an Illumina HiSeq 2000. Template switching added a universal primer binding site, and the final cDNA carried a unique molecular identifier that allowed TCR cDNA molecules to be counted accurately. Specific primers in the conserved constant-segment region were used to synthesize first-strand cDNA for TCR alpha and beta chains. To control for contamination, every cDNA library was double barcoded, receiving both a SMART-Mk sample barcode and Illumina barcodes. TruSeq adapter sequences, together with Illumina sample barcodes, were added in two successive PCR steps. TCR alpha and beta cDNA libraries were sequenced on the Illumina HiSeq platform with custom primers. In the authors' own workflow: MiGEC processed the raw reads to extract unique molecular identifiers, while MiXCR was used to determine the CDR3 positions. For each individual, recombination models were inferred using an EM algorithm with the repgenHMM and IGoR tools. Shared clonotypes were analyzed with the tcR package in R, and sharing was normalized by the product of cloneset sizes. Out-of-frame nonproductive sequences were analyzed to study raw recombination free of thymic and clonal selection effects. Through fastp at Q25 and MiXCR, TCRdb rebuilt clones from the public reads, retaining in-frame beta chains. Rows are combined by CDR3 protein, so each entry shows the most common genes and DNA. These V and J calls are TCRdb output, not the study's own analysis. Present in this sample are some 97,000 distinct CDR3 sequences, less than 6.5% of which were seen just once. More than 10% of the sample rests with the top ten.

This sequence was found in a woman aged 45-60 years in good health. Sequences were obtained from memory T cells sorted from blood. The cell subset or site label, as the study defines it: CD45RO+ enriched T cells.

The CDR3 is CATSDRNTGGAGNEQFF. Here is the DNA: TGTGCCACCAGTGACAGAAACACAGGGGGCGCGGGCAATGAGCAGTTCTTC. Recombination joined TRBV24-1 with TRBJ2-1, and 9 junctional nucleotides match TRBD1. Reading from cysteine to phenylalanine, the CDR3 counts 17 amino acids. Here the CDR3 DNA is all that survives: 51 bases in frame from base 1. The germline V gene sets CDR1 to KGHDR and CDR2 to SFDVKD. Here V drops 4 bases and J drops 6 bases, and the junction holds 12 bases not matched to any gene.